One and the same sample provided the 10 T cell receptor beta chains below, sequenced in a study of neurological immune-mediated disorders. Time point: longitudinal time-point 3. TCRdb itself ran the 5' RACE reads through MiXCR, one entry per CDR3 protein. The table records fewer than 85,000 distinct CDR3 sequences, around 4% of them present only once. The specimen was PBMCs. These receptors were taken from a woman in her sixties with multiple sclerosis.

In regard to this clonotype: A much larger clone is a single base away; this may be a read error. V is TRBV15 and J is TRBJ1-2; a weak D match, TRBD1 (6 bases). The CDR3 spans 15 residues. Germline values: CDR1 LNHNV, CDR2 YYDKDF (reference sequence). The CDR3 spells CATSRETGTNYVYTF. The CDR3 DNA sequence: TGTGCCACCAGCAGAGAGACTGGGACAAACTATGTCTACACCTTC. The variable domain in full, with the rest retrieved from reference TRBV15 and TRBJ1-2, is DAMVIQNPRYQVTQFGKPVTLSCSQTLNHNVMYWYQQKSSQAPKLLFHYYDKDFNNEADTPDNFQSRRPNTSFCFLDIRSPGLGDTAMYLCATSRETGTNYVYTFGSGTRLTVV.

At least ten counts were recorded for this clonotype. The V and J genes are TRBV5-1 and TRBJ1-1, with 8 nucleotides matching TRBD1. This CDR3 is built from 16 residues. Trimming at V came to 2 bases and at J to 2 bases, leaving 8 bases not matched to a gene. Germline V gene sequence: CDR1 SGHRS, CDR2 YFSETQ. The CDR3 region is CASSFEIGQGNTEAFF. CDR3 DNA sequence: TGCGCCAGCAGCTTCGAAATAGGACAGGGAAACACTGAAGCTTTCTTT. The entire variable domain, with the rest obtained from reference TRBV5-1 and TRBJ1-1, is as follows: KAGVTQTPRYLIKTRGQQVTLSCSPISGHRSVSWYQQTPGQGLQFLFEYFSETQRNKGNFPGRFSGRQFSNSRSEMNVSTLELGDSALYLCASSFEIGQGNTEAFFGQGTRLTVV.

CDR3 nucleotides: TGTGCCACCAGCTCCCGGGACAGCCGGTTGAGGGGCGAGCAGTTCTTC. This encodes CATSSRDSRLRGEQFF. The chain has TRBV15 and TRBJ2-1; TRBD1 matches at 7 bases. The CDR3 length is 16 residues. Trimming at V came to 5 bases and at J to 10 bases, leaving 17 bases not matched to a gene. Germline lookup yields CDR1 LNHNV and CDR2 YYDKDF (reference sequence). Together with reference TRBV15 and TRBJ2-1, the CDR3 gives the full variable domain: DAMVIQNPRYQVTQFGKPVTLSCSQTLNHNVMYWYQQKSSQAPKLLFHYYDKDFNNEADTPDNFQSRRPNTSFCFLDIRSPGLGDTAMYLCATSSRDSRLRGEQFFGPGTRLTVL.

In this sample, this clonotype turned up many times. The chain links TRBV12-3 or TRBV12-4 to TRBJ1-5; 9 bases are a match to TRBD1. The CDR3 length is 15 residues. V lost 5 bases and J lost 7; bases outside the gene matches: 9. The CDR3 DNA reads TGTGCCAGCAGTCACATACAGGGGGCAGGACAGCCCCAGCATTTT. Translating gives CASSHIQGAGQPQHF.

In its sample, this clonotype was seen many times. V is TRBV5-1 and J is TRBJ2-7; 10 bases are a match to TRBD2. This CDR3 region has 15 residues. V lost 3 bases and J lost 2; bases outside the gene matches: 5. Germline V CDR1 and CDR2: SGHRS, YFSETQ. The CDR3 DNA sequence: TGCGCCAGCAGCTCCGGACTAGCGGATACCTACGAGCAGTACTTC. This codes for CASSSGLADTYEQYF. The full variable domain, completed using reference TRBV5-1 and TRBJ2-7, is KAGVTQTPRYLIKTRGQQVTLSCSPISGHRSVSWYQQTPGQGLQFLFEYFSETQRNKGNFPGRFSGRQFSNSRSEMNVSTLELGDSALYLCASSSGLADTYEQYFGPGTRLTVT.

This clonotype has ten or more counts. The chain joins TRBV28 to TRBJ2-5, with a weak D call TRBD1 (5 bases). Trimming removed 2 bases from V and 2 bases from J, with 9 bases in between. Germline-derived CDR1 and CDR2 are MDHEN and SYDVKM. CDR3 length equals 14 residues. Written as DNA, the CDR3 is TGTGCCAGCAGTTTACCGACAGTACAAGAGACCCAGTACTTC. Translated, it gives CASSLPTVQETQYF. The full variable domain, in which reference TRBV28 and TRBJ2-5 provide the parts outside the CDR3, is DVKVTQSSRYLVKRTGEKVFLECVQDMDHENMFWYRQDPGLGLRLIYFSYDVKMKEKGDIPEGYSVSREKKERFSLILESASTNQTSMYLCASSLPTVQETQYFGPGTRLLVL.

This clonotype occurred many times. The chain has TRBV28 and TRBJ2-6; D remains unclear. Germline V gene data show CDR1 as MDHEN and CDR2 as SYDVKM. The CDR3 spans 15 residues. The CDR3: CGAASTSSGANVLTF. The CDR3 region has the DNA TGTGGGGCGGCAAGTACTTCCTCTGGGGCCAACGTCCTGACTTTC.

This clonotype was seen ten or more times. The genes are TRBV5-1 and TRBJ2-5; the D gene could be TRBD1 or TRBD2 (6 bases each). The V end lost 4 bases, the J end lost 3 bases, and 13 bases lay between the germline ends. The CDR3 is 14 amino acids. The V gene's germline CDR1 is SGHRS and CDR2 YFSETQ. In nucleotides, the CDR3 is TGCGCCAGCAGCGGGGGGACACTGAAAGAGACCCAGTACTTC. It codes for CASSGGTLKETQYF.

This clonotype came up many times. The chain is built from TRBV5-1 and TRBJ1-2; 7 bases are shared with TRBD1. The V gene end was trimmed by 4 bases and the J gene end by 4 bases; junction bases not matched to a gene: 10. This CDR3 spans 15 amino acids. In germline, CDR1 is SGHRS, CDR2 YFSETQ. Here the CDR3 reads CASSPPTGMGYGYTF. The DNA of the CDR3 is TGCGCCAGCAGCCCGCCGACAGGGATGGGCTATGGCTACACCTTC.

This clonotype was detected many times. In nucleotides, the CDR3 is TGCGCCAGCAGCGTAGAACCGGGACGGAACCAAGAGACCCAGTACTTC. As protein: CASSVEPGRNQETQYF. This rearrangement joins TRBV5-1 to TRBJ2-5; possibly TRBD1 or TRBD2 for D (5 bases each). Germline assignment: CDR1 SGHRS and CDR2 YFSETQ. V lost 4 bases to trimming and J lost 0 bases, with 16 bases between them. This CDR3 is built from 16 residues.